Sequencing of this TCR beta chain was carried out in a study of cytomegalovirus exposure and HLA in healthy donors. CDR1 and CDR2 (germline): MDHEN, SYDVKM. V was pared by 0 bases and J by 7 bases, with 3 bases between. CDR3 length: 11 residues. Whole-study findings and limits: Testing in vitro showed three CMV-associated chains specific for CMV antigens. It was only CMV serostatus that was available as immune exposure information.

Donors in the study were healthy people who gave bone marrow. Regarding this clone: Its antigen is as yet unknown.

PCR employed 60 Vbeta and 13 Jbeta primers. Measured with immunoSEQ multiplex PCR; TCRdb has only the in-frame clones, and not every one. The sample records some 150,000 clones, just under 85% being singletons. The V gene is TRBV28, the J gene TRBJ1-1; D remains ambiguous. The sample comprised PBMCs. The receptor comes from a man aged 35 to 55 in good health and CMV-seropositive. This chain's CDR3 is CASSLWREAFF. The CDR3 DNA follows: TGTGCCAGCAGTTTATGGCGTGAAGCTTTCTTT.